This T cell receptor beta chain appears in the sequencing data of a study of blood T cell repertoires in COVID-19. The overall study: Acute and convalescent COVID-19 samples came from the United States, Italy and Spain.

As originally analysed: Reference gene primers were amplified, and this amplification served to estimate nucleated cell counts. Profiling relied on immunoSEQ multiplex PCR, and the TCRdb table lists in-frame clones only, not all of them. V and J calls and clone size follow that table, whereas D and trimming were derived from the DNA. The sample has around 82,000 clones; 86% are singletons. This clone was detected once. Looked up from germline, CDR1 is SNHLY and CDR2 is FYNNEI. The CDR3 sequence is 12 residues long. Deletions cut 3 bases from V and 7 bases from J, with 6 bases between. The receptor was isolated from a man aged 80 or over with COVID-19, enrolled during active disease. Sample: peripheral blood. This chain uses TRBV2 with TRBJ1-4; the D gene is possibly TRBD1 (5 bases). As DNA, the CDR3 is TGTGCCAGCAGTGAGGGACTTGAAAAACTGTTTTTT. This translates into CASSEGLEKLFF. The whole variable domain, filled in from reference TRBV2 and TRBJ1-4, reads EPEVTQTPSHQVTQMGQEVILRCVPISNHLYFYWYRQILGQKVEFLVSFYNNEISEKSEIFDDQFSVERPDGSNFTLKIRSTKLEDSAMYFCASSEGLEKLFFGSGTQLSVL.